Presented here are 17 T cell receptor beta chains from one specimen sequenced in a study of cytomegalovirus exposure and HLA in healthy donors. Use of 60 Vbeta and 13 Jbeta primers characterized the PCR. The method was immunoSEQ multiplex PCR; TCRdb's version includes in-frame clones alone and lacks a portion of them. The data contain around 190,000 clones, around 77% of them singletons. Sequencing was performed on PBMCs. The source of these receptors is a woman aged 30 to 39 in good health and CMV-seronegative.

This clone showed up just a few times. Different DNA sequences within this sample yield the same CDR3. The V call is TRBV7-9, the J call TRBJ2-3; D call uncertain. Germline lookup yields CDR1 SEHNR and CDR2 FQNEAQ (reference sequence). The CDR3 has 12 residues. Trimming took off 2 bases at V and 4 bases at J, with 4 bases between the two ends. The CDR3 loop reads CASSLLADTQYF. The CDR3 nucleotides are TGTGCCAGCAGCTTACTCGCAGATACGCAGTATTTT.

The chain has TRBV6-4 and TRBJ2-3, with 7 bases that match TRBD2. The junction had 4 bases not matched to a gene; V was cut back by 2 bases and J by 2 bases. The length of the CDR3 is 15 residues. Germline lookup yields CDR1 MRHNA and CDR2 SNTAGT. This CDR3 reads CASSDGGLDTDTQYF. In nucleotides, the CDR3 is TGTGCCAGCAGTGACGGAGGACTAGACACAGATACGCAGTATTTT.

The V gene is TRBV25-1, the J gene TRBJ2-5; weak D call: TRBD2 (6 bases). CDR1 MGHDK and CDR2 SYGVNS come from the germline V gene. The CDR3 sequence is 15 residues long. V was clipped by 1 base and J by 2 bases, with 11 bases between them. The CDR3 here is CASSEFVGGQETQYF. The DNA for the CDR3 is TGTGCCAGCAGTGAATTTGTGGGGGGACAAGAGACCCAGTACTTC.

The V and J genes are TRBV29-1 and TRBJ2-7, with 9 nucleotides matching TRBD1. This CDR3 is 15 amino acids long. The germline V gene encodes CDR1 SQVTM and CDR2 ANQGSEA. Trimming took 6 bases from V and 1 from J; bases not matched to a gene: 10. Written as DNA, the CDR3 is TGCAGCGTAGCCCATGGGACAGGGAATTCCTACGAGCAGTACTTC. Translated: CSVAHGTGNSYEQYF.

V gene TRBV30 combines with J gene TRBJ2-1, with TRBD2 matching 14 bases. Germline assignment: CDR1 GTSNPN and CDR2 SVGIG (reference sequence). CDR3 length: 13 amino acids. V lost 7 bases, J lost 9 bases, and 5 bases stayed unmatched. The CDR3 region has the DNA TGTGCCTTTCCGACTAGCGGGAGGGGTGAGCAGTTCTTC. Protein sequence: CAFPTSGRGEQFF.

The chain recombines TRBV4-1 with TRBJ2-2; 12 bases are a match to TRBD1. V lost 4 bases, J lost 5 bases, and 8 bases stayed unmatched. CDR3 length: 17 residues. From germline, CDR1 is MGHRA and CDR2 YSYEKL. The CDR3 region has the DNA TGCGCCAGCAGCCGGCTTCCGGGACAGGGGGCGACCGGGGAGCTGTTTTTT. It translates to CASSRLPGQGATGELFF.

This chain links TRBV6-6 with TRBJ2-5; 12 bases fit TRBD2. CDR1 is MNHNY, CDR2 SVGAGI, per germline (reference sequence). Trimming cost V 4 bases and J 4 bases; bases outside gene matches: 4. This CDR3 has 15 amino acids. The CDR3: CASSSSTSGGETQYF. The CDR3, as DNA: TGTGCCAGCAGTTCCTCGACTAGCGGGGGAGAGACCCAGTACTTC.

J is TRBJ2-1 and V is TRBV9; 9 bases map to TRBD2. In germline, CDR1 is SGDLS, CDR2 YYNGEE. V was pared by 1 base and J by 9 bases, with 11 bases of the junction left unmatched. The CDR3 covers 16 residues. The CDR3: CASSVIGGRAGSEQFF. For the CDR3, the DNA is TGTGCCAGCAGCGTAATTGGCGGGAGGGCCGGAAGTGAGCAGTTCTTC.

This chain links TRBV4-1 with TRBJ2-7; 13 bases agree with TRBD2. In germline, CDR1 is MGHRA, CDR2 YSYEKL. With 3 bases clipped from V and 0 bases from J, the junction kept 11 bases outside the gene matches. This CDR3 has 19 residues. CDR3 residues: CASSQGPGTSGIFSYEQYF. The CDR3 DNA sequence: TGCGCCAGCAGCCAGGGCCCCGGGACTAGCGGGATTTTCTCCTACGAGCAGTACTTC.

The chain carries TRBV11-2 and TRBJ2-1, with TRBD2 identical over 15 bases. Germline CDR1 is SGHAT and CDR2 is FQNNGV. V dropped 3 bases and J dropped 9; count of bases not matched to a gene: 3. This CDR3 has 15 residues. CDR3 DNA sequence: TGTGCCAGCAGCTTTGGGACTAGCGGGAGGAGTGAGCAGTTCTTC. This translates into CASSFGTSGRSEQFF.

This CDR3 is CATRPGTSAYNEQFF. CDR3 sequence (DNA): TGTGCCACCCGACCTGGGACTAGCGCCTACAATGAGCAGTTCTTC. The V call is TRBV19, the J call TRBJ2-1, with 10 bases identical to TRBD2. The CDR3 runs 15 residues. CDR1 LNHDA and CDR2 SQIVND come from the germline V gene (reference sequence). J lost 2 bases, V lost 10 bases, and 8 bases had no gene match.

The chain has TRBV5-1 and TRBJ2-5; 10 bases line up with TRBD2. The CDR3 length is 15 residues. Losses at the gene ends were 7 bases for V and 3 bases for J; bases not matched to a gene: 9. Per the germline V gene, CDR1 is SGHRS and CDR2 is YFSETQ. CDR3 DNA: TGCGCCAGCGACCCAGCGGGAGGGCCGGAAGAGACCCAGTACTTC. Protein: CASDPAGGPEETQYF.

J is TRBJ2-7 and V is TRBV5-1, with TRBD2 identical over 11 bases. Looked up from germline, CDR1 is SGHRS and CDR2 is YFSETQ. CDR3 length: 18 amino acids. J gave up 3 bases and V 4 bases, and 15 bases lay outside the gene matches. The CDR3 DNA sequence: TGCGCCAGCAGCGCGCGGCGGGGGCTAGCGGGGGGAAACTACGAGCAGTACTTC. Translating it yields CASSARRGLAGGNYEQYF.

This rearrangement joins TRBV4-1 to TRBJ2-7; TRBD1 matches at 7 bases. V shed 6 bases and J 0 bases; nucleotides not matched to a gene: 5. The CDR3 length is 14 residues. Germline values: CDR1 MGHRA, CDR2 YSYEKL. CDR3 DNA: TGCGCCAGCAGGTTAGGGACAGACTCCTACGAGCAGTACTTC. Amino acid sequence: CASRLGTDSYEQYF.

This chain links TRBV11-2 with TRBJ1-5; the match to TRBD1 covers 9 bases. Germline V lookup: CDR1 SGHAT, CDR2 FQNNGV. CDR3 length: 14 amino acids. V was pared by 4 bases and J by 5 bases, with 3 bases of the junction left unmatched. CDR3 sequence reads: CASSSGQGYQPQHF. DNA for the CDR3: TGTGCCAGCAGCTCCGGACAGGGGTATCAGCCCCAGCATTTT.

CDR3 DNA sequence: TGTGCCAGCTCAATCGGAGGCACAGATACGCAGTATTTT. Residues: CASSIGGTDTQYF. The chain links TRBV18 to TRBJ2-3; no reliable D call. V lost 5 bases to trimming and J lost 1 base, with 7 bases between them. The CDR3 contains 13 residues. CDR1 and CDR2 (germline): KGHSH, LQKENI.

As to this clone: An end of the junction differs from the germline gene, which may be a read error. The chain has TRBV5-4 and TRBJ2-5; D uncertain. CDR1 and CDR2 from the germline V gene are SGHNT and YYREEE (reference sequence). This CDR3 spans 13 amino acids. The chain's CDR3 is CASSLGGPEAQYF. CDR3 DNA: TGTGCCAGCAGCTTGGGTGGCCCAGAGGCCCAGTACTTC.